One and the same sample provided the 18 T cell receptor beta chains below, sequenced in a study of vaccination and CD4 T cells after COVID-19. What these receptors recognize is not known. At the Johns Hopkins FTIC core, DNA taken from cultured CD4+ T cells was sequenced by way of the Oncomine TCR Beta short-read assay. A single record per CDR3 protein comes from TCRdb applying MiXCR to the PCR reads. Altogether about 2,700 distinct CDR3 sequences are present, around 25% being singletons, with the ten largest covering roughly 26%. Specified treatment: approximately 10-day PBMC culture with coronavirus spike peptide pools or control peptides (ViraFEST assay). The sequenced sample consisted of CD4+ T cells from blood, cultured in vitro. These receptors all come from a human donor who had recovered from COVID-19.

In its sample, this clonotype is medium-sized. V gene TRBV6-1 combines with J gene TRBJ2-2; 7 bases fit TRBD2. The germline CDR1 and CDR2 sequences are MNHNS and SASEGT. The length of the CDR3 is 15 residues. V shed 5 bases and J 5 bases; nucleotides not matched to a gene: 8. The CDR3, as DNA: TGTGCCAGCAGTAGGAGGGAGGGTTATACCGGGGAGCTGTTTTTT. This encodes CASSRREGYTGELFF.

The CDR3 DNA is TGCAGTGCTAGATGGACCGTTATGGGGTTTGGAGCTTTCTTT. Translation: CSARWTVMGFGAFF. The chain has TRBV20-1 and TRBJ1-1; D call uncertain. Looked up from germline, CDR1 is DFQATT and CDR2 is SNEGSKA (reference sequence). The CDR3 loop spans 14 amino acids. V gave up 2 bases and J gave up 10 bases, with 20 bases separating them.

This clonotype is labeled as medium-sized. The CDR3 nucleotides read TGCAGTGCTAGAAAAAGGACTAGCTGGGATACGCAGTATTTT. This codes for CSARKRTSWDTQYF. The chain recombines TRBV20-1 with TRBJ2-3, with 8 positions matching TRBD2. V gave up 2 bases and J gave up 6 bases; unmatched junction bases: 7. Per the germline V gene, CDR1 is DFQATT and CDR2 is SNEGSKA (reference sequence). CDR3 length equals 14 residues.

V usage is TRBV12-3 or TRBV12-4 and J usage is TRBJ2-7; tentative D call: TRBD1 (6 bases). V lost 6 bases and J lost 4, with 10 bases in between. The CDR3 spans 12 residues. CDR3 DNA sequence: TGTGCCAGCAGCCACAGGGTATACGAGCAGTACTTC. Residues: CASSHRVYEQYF.

This clonotype was counted between two and nine times. This chain connects TRBV19 to TRBJ1-5; D is perhaps TRBD1 (5 bases). V dropped 5 bases and J dropped 3 bases, with 20 bases sitting between them. The CDR3 has 17 amino acids. In germline, CDR1 is LNHDA, CDR2 SQIVND (reference sequence). The CDR3 DNA reads TGTGCCAGTAGTTTCCCGCCGGGGGGGTGGGCCAATCAGCCCCAGCATTTT. This gives the protein CASSFPPGGWANQPQHF.

Of note for this clonotype: One base away lies a much larger clone, so this may be a sequencing read error. CDR3 in amino acids: CVISDPWSGRMNTEAFF. The CDR3 nucleotides are TGTGTCATCAGTGACCCCTGGTCGGGGCGCATGAACACTGAAGCTTTCTTT. The chain is built from TRBV10-3 and TRBJ1-1; D perhaps matches TRBD1 (5 bases). The CDR3 sequence is 17 residues long. Germline V gene sequence: CDR1 ENHRY, CDR2 SYGVKD.

The chain joins TRBV20-1 to TRBJ1-2, with 10 nucleotides matching TRBD1. With 5 bases clipped from V and 4 bases from J, the junction kept 13 bases outside the gene matches. The germline V gene encodes CDR1 DFQATT and CDR2 SNEGSKA (reference sequence). This CDR3 region has 16 residues. The CDR3 DNA is TGCAGTGCTGCCAGGACAGGGGGTAGTGGAATCTATGGCTACACCTTC. This encodes CSAARTGGSGIYGYTF.

V is TRBV7-3 and J is TRBJ2-3; the match to TRBD1 covers 8 bases. The V gene's germline CDR1 is SGHTA and CDR2 FQGTGA. This CDR3 contains 16 residues. V trimming: 5 bases; J trimming: 0 bases; junction bases outside the gene matches: 7. The CDR3 spells CASSHNRGESTDTQYF. CDR3 DNA sequence: TGTGCCAGCAGCCATAACAGGGGGGAAAGCACAGATACGCAGTATTTT. Filled out from reference TRBV7-3 and TRBJ2-3, the complete variable domain reads GAGVSQTPSNKVTEKGKYVELRCDPISGHTALYWYRQSLGQGPEFLIYFQGTGAADDSGLPNDRFFAVRPEGSVSTLKIQRTERGDSAVYLCASSHNRGESTDTQYFGPGTRLTVL.

This clonotype was detected only a few times. The chain combines TRBV20-1 with TRBJ2-1, with 10 nucleotides matching TRBD2. With V trimmed by 5 bases and J by 4 bases, 5 bases remained unmatched. This CDR3 region has 14 residues. The V gene's germline CDR1 is DFQATT and CDR2 SNEGSKA (reference sequence). Written as DNA, the CDR3 is TGCAGTGCTGGACTAGCGGAACGATACAATGAGCAGTTCTTC. It translates to CSAGLAERYNEQFF.

The rearrangement uses TRBV4-3 and TRBJ2-3; the match to TRBD2 covers 14 bases. The CDR3 has 17 amino acids. V dropped 3 bases and J dropped 5; count of bases not matched to a gene: 7. The germline CDR1 and CDR2 sequences are LGHNA and YSLEER. CDR3 amino acids: CASSQGLAGVGGDTQYF. CDR3 nucleotide sequence: TGCGCCAGCAGCCAGGGACTAGCGGGAGTAGGGGGAGATACGCAGTATTTT.

This clonotype has a handful of counts. The rearrangement joins TRBV20-1 to TRBJ2-1; D call uncertain. This CDR3 comprises 13 residues. The V end lost 1 base, the J end lost 5 bases, and 9 bases lay between the germline ends. The germline CDR1 and CDR2 sequences are DFQATT and SNEGSKA (reference sequence). For the CDR3, the DNA is TGCAGTGCTAGAGCTTACAGCAACAATGAGCAGTTCTTC. It yields the protein CSARAYSNNEQFF.

This clonotype turned up a few times. The rearrangement links TRBV5-4 to TRBJ1-2; no reliable D call. The CDR3 is 12 amino acids. Germline V CDR1 and CDR2: SGHNT, YYREEE (reference sequence). Trimming left V 4 bases short and J 5 bases short, with 9 bases between. CDR3 DNA: TGTGCCAGCAGCCTGGACTATTATGGCTACACCTTC. Translating gives CASSLDYYGYTF.

This clonotype is deemed large. The chain employs TRBV20-1 and TRBJ1-2; 8 bases match TRBD1. The CDR3 runs to 12 residues. Germline V gene sequence: CDR1 DFQATT, CDR2 SNEGSKA (reference sequence). Trimming at V came to 5 bases and at J to 8 bases, leaving 7 bases not matched to a gene. CDR3 sequence (DNA): TGCAGTGCTCCGGACAGGGTCGGAGGCTACACCTTC. As protein: CSAPDRVGGYTF.

The rearrangement uses TRBV14 and TRBJ1-2, with D tentatively TRBD1 (5 bases). CDR1 is SGHDN and CDR2 is FVKESK in the germline V gene. The V gene lost 1 base and the J gene lost 4 bases, with 19 bases spanning the gap. This CDR3 region has 17 residues. The CDR3 DNA reads TGTGCCAGCAGCCAAGGGGCTGGTCAGGGTTCGGGCTATGGCTACACCTTC. Translating gives CASSQGAGQGSGYGYTF.

The table lists this clonotype with a count of one. This rearrangement joins TRBV18 to TRBJ1-1; 8 bases align to TRBD1. The CDR3 is made up of 13 amino acids. Germline lookup yields CDR1 KGHSH and CDR2 LQKENI. Losses at the gene ends were 8 bases for V and 2 bases for J; bases not matched to a gene: 4. The CDR3: CASAGQANTEAFF. The CDR3 nucleotides are TGTGCCAGCGCGGGACAGGCTAACACTGAAGCTTTCTTT.

This chain links TRBV12-3 or TRBV12-4 with TRBJ2-1, with 9 positions matching TRBD2. The CDR3 has 16 amino acids. V lost 3 bases to trimming and J lost 7 bases; unmatched junction nucleotides: 10. CDR3 region: CASSFRREGPRNEQFF. Here the CDR3 DNA reads TGTGCCAGCAGTTTTAGGCGGGAGGGCCCTCGGAATGAGCAGTTCTTC.

This clonotype was seen a handful of times. The rearrangement uses TRBV24-1 and TRBJ2-3; the match to TRBD2 covers 9 bases. This CDR3 region has 17 residues. CDR1 is KGHDR and CDR2 is SFDVKD in the germline V gene. V lost 0 bases, J lost 0 bases, and 3 bases stayed unmatched. The CDR3 spells CATSDLHGTSSTDTQYF. The CDR3 region has the DNA TGTGCCACCAGTGATTTGCATGGGACTAGCAGCACAGATACGCAGTATTTT.

V gene TRBV5-1 combines with J gene TRBJ2-7; TRBD2 aligns across 7 bases. Germline lookup yields CDR1 SGHRS and CDR2 YFSETQ. V trimming: 2 bases; J trimming: 4 bases; junction bases outside the gene matches: 9. This CDR3 region has 15 residues. The CDR3 DNA reads TGCGCCAGCAGCTTTTGGGCGGGAGTTACGTACGAGCAGTACTTC. Its translation: CASSFWAGVTYEQYF.